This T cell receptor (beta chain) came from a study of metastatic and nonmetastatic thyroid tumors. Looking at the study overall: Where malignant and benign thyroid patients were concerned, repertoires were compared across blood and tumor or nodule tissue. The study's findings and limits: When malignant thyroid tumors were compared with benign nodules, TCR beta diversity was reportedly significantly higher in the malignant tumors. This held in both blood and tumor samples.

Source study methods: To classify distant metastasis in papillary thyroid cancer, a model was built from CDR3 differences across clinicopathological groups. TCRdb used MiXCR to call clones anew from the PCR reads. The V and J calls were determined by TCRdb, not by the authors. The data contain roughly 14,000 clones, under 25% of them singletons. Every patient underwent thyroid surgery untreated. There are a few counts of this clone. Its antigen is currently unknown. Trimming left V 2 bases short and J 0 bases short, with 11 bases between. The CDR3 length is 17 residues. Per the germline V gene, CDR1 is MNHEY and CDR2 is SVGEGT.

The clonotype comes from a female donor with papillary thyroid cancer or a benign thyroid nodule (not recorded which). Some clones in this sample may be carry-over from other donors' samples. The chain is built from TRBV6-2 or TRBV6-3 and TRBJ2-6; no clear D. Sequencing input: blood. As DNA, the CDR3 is TGTGCCAGCAGTTACCAGGTATTCTCCTCTGGGGCCAACGTCCTGACTTTC. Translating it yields CASSYQVFSSGANVLTF.